The next 24 T cell receptor beta chains were all read from a single sample in a study of T-cell memory formation after mild COVID-19. A single record per CDR3 protein comes from TCRdb applying MiXCR to the 5' RACE reads. The sample lists 390,000 or so distinct CDR3 sequences, approximately 15% occurring once. The sequencing sample was made of PBMCs or a T cell subset sorted from them (not recorded which). These receptors all stem from a man between 18 and 29 years old who had mild COVID-19 (a few samples of this study predate the infection). Cell type and time point are not known.

This clonotype was counted many times. The V gene is TRBV2, the J gene TRBJ1-5; possibly TRBD1 for D (5 bases). CDR1 SNHLY and CDR2 FYNNEI come from the germline V gene. The ends were cut back, 8 bases at V and 0 bases at J, with 20 bases in the middle. This CDR3 is built from 17 residues. CDR3 sequence: CASGTAAVTTSNQPQHF. CDR3 in DNA: TGTGCCAGCGGGACGGCTGCCGTCACAACTAGCAATCAGCCCCAGCATTTT.

This clonotype came up a few times. The chain recombines TRBV6-2 or TRBV6-3 with TRBJ2-3; D remains unclear. The V gene's germline CDR1 is MNHEY and CDR2 SVGEGT. Between the trimmed V and J ends, which lost 6 bases and 2 bases, there was a span of 12 bases. The length of the CDR3 is 14 residues. This CDR3 is CASRSSPHTDTQYF. Written as DNA, the CDR3 is TGTGCCAGCAGATCCAGCCCCCACACAGATACGCAGTATTTT.

The genes are TRBV7-2 and TRBJ2-5; unclear D gene. Trimming pared 2 bases from V and 0 bases from J, leaving 7 bases between. The CDR3 is 14 residues long. CDR1 and CDR2 from the germline V gene are SGHTA and FQGNSA. The DNA of the CDR3 is TGTGCCAGCAGCTTAAGAGAGTACCAAGAGACCCAGTACTTC. Protein product: CASSLREYQETQYF.

This clonotype has ten or more counts. This chain connects TRBV6-2 or TRBV6-3 to TRBJ2-7; D may match TRBD1 or TRBD2 (5 bases each). Looked up from germline, CDR1 is MNHEY and CDR2 is SVGEGT. Trimming left V 6 bases short and J 2 bases short, with 14 bases between. The CDR3 contains 14 residues. CDR3 region: CASSSGTGTYEQYF. The CDR3 nucleotides read TGTGCCAGCAGCTCCGGGACGGGAACCTACGAGCAGTACTTC.

This clonotype was seen a handful of times. CDR3 protein: CASLPSPLDEQYF. In DNA, the CDR3 is TGTGCCAGCCTACCCTCACCCTTGGACGAGCAGTACTTC. The chain employs TRBV6-2 or TRBV6-3 and TRBJ2-7; the D is unclear. Germline V gene sequence: CDR1 MNHEY, CDR2 SVGEGT. CDR3 length: 13 amino acids. Trimming pared 8 bases from V and 5 bases from J, leaving 16 bases between.

This clonotype has more than one count but fewer than ten. The chain is built from TRBV10-1 and TRBJ1-5; D unclear. This CDR3 region has 14 residues. The germline V gene encodes CDR1 WNHNN and CDR2 SYGVQD (reference sequence). V lost 6 bases to trimming and J lost 4 bases, with 13 bases between them. The CDR3 protein is CASSEGLPNQPQHF. CDR3 bases: TGCGCCAGCAGCGAAGGACTCCCAAATCAGCCCCAGCATTTT.

J is TRBJ1-2 and V is TRBV25-1; weak D call: TRBD1 (6 bases). The CDR3 loop spans 19 amino acids. Germline loops: CDR1 MGHDK, CDR2 SYGVNS. V lost 2 bases, J lost 7 bases, and 29 bases lay in between. The CDR3 loop is CASSERGPTVQGWRVGYTF. The CDR3 DNA follows: TGTGCCAGCAGTGAACGGGGGCCGACCGTTCAGGGCTGGAGGGTTGGCTACACCTTC.

This clonotype has more than one count but fewer than ten. The J gene is TRBJ1-1, the V gene TRBV29-1, with D unresolved. The ends were cut back, 1 base at V and 10 bases at J, with 10 bases in the middle. CDR1 is SQVTM and CDR2 is ANQGSEA in the germline V gene. The CDR3 has 11 amino acids. The CDR3 coding sequence is TGCAGCGTTGAAGGGTGGGAGGTAGCTTTCTTT. The encoded protein is CSVEGWEVAFF.

This clonotype has only a few counts. The chain links TRBV30 to TRBJ1-2; tentative D call: TRBD1 (6 bases). CDR3 size: 13 residues. Germline CDR1 GTSNPN, CDR2 SVGIG (reference sequence). Trimming removed 2 bases from V and 4 bases from J, with 11 bases in between. Here the CDR3 reads CAWSNTGTYGYTF. The CDR3 bases are TGTGCCTGGAGTAACACAGGGACCTATGGCTACACCTTC.

This clonotype was picked up a small number of times. V gene TRBV12-3 or TRBV12-4 combines with J gene TRBJ1-4; D is undetermined. The CDR3 spans 16 residues. Trimming removed 6 bases from V and 7 bases from J, with 21 bases in between. DNA for the CDR3: TGTGCCAGCAGCCGCACCTCTGGCGGCGGGGTTGAAAAACTGTTTTTT. Residues: CASSRTSGGGVEKLFF.

This clonotype was picked up a small number of times. This chain links TRBV4-1 with TRBJ1-5; the match to TRBD1 covers 8 bases. This CDR3 spans 16 amino acids. V lost 1 base, J lost 9 bases, and 11 bases stayed unmatched. Germline CDR1 and CDR2: MGHRA and YSYEKL. CDR3 DNA: TGCGCCAGCAGCCAAGGGACAGGGAGCCCAAGTTGGCCCCAGCATTTT. Amino acids: CASSQGTGSPSWPQHF.

This rearrangement joins TRBV5-4 to TRBJ2-4; D gene uncertain. There are 15 residues in the CDR3. Trimming left V 2 bases short and J 2 bases short, with 11 bases between. Germline V gene sequence: CDR1 SGHNT, CDR2 YYREEE (reference sequence). This CDR3 is CASSLRSSSKNIQYF. The CDR3 DNA is TGTGCCAGCAGCTTAAGATCCAGTTCCAAAAACATTCAGTACTTC.

The chain has TRBV6-1 and TRBJ2-7; tentatively, D is TRBD1 (5 bases). Germline-derived CDR1 and CDR2 are MNHNS and SASEGT. CDR3 length: 15 amino acids. Trimming shortened V by 1 base and J by 3 bases, and 13 bases separated the two germline ends. The CDR3 protein is CASSEGAGLNYEQYV. CDR3 DNA sequence: TGTGCCAGCAGTGAAGGGGCAGGGTTGAACTACGAGCAGTACGTC.

The rearrangement links TRBV7-9 to TRBJ2-1; D not resolved. V lost 5 bases, J lost 4 bases, and 18 bases lay in between. CDR3 size: 16 residues. The germline V gene has CDR1 SEHNR and CDR2 FQNEAQ (reference sequence). CDR3 nucleotide sequence: TGTGCCAGCAGCACAGTTTCTAGTGCGGAGTACAATGAGCAGTTCTTC. Translating gives CASSTVSSAEYNEQFF.

In its sample, this clonotype was seen many times. The chain joins TRBV28 to TRBJ2-3; 10 bases are shared with TRBD2. CDR1 is MDHEN and CDR2 is SYDVKM in the germline V gene. J was trimmed by 9 bases and V by 7 bases; bases with no gene match: 13. This CDR3 comprises 15 residues. This CDR3 reads CASTPRAETSGTQYF. CDR3 nucleotides: TGTGCCAGCACCCCCCGCGCTGAGACTAGCGGGACGCAGTATTTT.

The chain carries TRBV20-1 and TRBJ2-3; a weak D match, TRBD2 (5 bases). Between the trimmed V and J ends, which lost 5 bases and 2 bases, there was a span of 8 bases. This CDR3 is 12 amino acids long. The germline V gene has CDR1 DFQATT and CDR2 SNEGSKA (reference sequence). CDR3 loop: CSARGFTDTQYF. The CDR3, as DNA: TGCAGTGCTCGGGGTTTCACAGATACGCAGTATTTT.

The chain has TRBV4-3 and TRBJ1-2, with 9 bases that match TRBD1. CDR3 length: 14 residues. After removal of 4 bases from V and 4 bases from J, the junction contained 4 bases not matched to a gene. Germline V CDR1 and CDR2: LGHNA, YSLEER. DNA of the CDR3: TGCGCCAGCAGCCGGGCGGACAGGGGCTATGGCTACACCTTC. It translates to CASSRADRGYGYTF.

The chain carries TRBV18 and TRBJ1-4, with D possibly TRBD1 on 5 matching bases. In germline, CDR1 is KGHSH, CDR2 LQKENI. Between the trimmed V and J ends, which lost 3 bases and 1 base, there was a span of 12 bases. The CDR3 is made up of 16 amino acids. In DNA, the CDR3 is TGTGCCAGCTCACCCATTCGGGGGGGAACTAATGAAAAACTGTTTTTT. Protein product: CASSPIRGGTNEKLFF.

V usage is TRBV5-1 and J usage is TRBJ2-5; unclear D gene. This CDR3 has 17 residues. Per germline, CDR1 SGHRS and CDR2 YFSETQ. V was pared by 3 bases and J by 1 base, with 19 bases between. The CDR3 nucleotides read TGCGCCAGCAGCTCCCGACCCAGTACCCTGGGCCAAGAGACCCAGTACTTC. Translated: CASSSRPSTLGQETQYF.

The chain joins TRBV29-1 to TRBJ1-2; D call uncertain. Trimming left V 4 bases short and J 2 bases short, with 14 bases between. CDR1 and CDR2 (germline): SQVTM, ANQGSEA. The CDR3 extends over 14 amino acids. CDR3: CSVVSWAQNYGYTF. CDR3 in DNA: TGCAGCGTTGTAAGTTGGGCACAAAACTATGGCTACACCTTC.

The sample holds a few counts of this clonotype. The genes are TRBV15 and TRBJ2-1; tentatively, D is TRBD2 (6 bases). Germline V lookup: CDR1 LNHNV, CDR2 YYDKDF (reference sequence). The CDR3 contains 16 residues. V gave up 9 bases and J gave up 4 bases, with 22 bases separating them. The DNA for the CDR3 is TGTGCCACAGGCGGACGTCGATGGCGGGGTTACAATGAGCAGTTCTTC. Encoded protein: CATGGRRWRGYNEQFF.

As DNA, the CDR3 is TGTGCCAGCAGCACCAGTGCGAACACCGGGGAGCTGTTTTTT. Protein product: CASSTSANTGELFF. V gene TRBV6-6 combines with J gene TRBJ2-2; no reliable D call. The V end lost 6 bases, the J end lost 0 bases, and 8 bases lay between the germline ends. This CDR3 is 14 amino acids long. Germline CDR1 MNHNY, CDR2 SVGAGI (reference sequence).

This clonotype has just one count. The junction does not match germline at one end; this may be a read error. J is TRBJ2-3 and V is TRBV7-7; D is perhaps TRBD1 (7 bases). The germline V gene has CDR1 SSHAT and CDR2 FNYEAQ (reference sequence). This CDR3 contains 14 residues. The CDR3 bases are TGTGCTAGCAGCCCTATGGGCGGGACAGTTACGCAGTATTTT. Amino acids: CASSPMGGTVTQYF.

A single count supports this clonotype. The chain carries TRBV7-2 and TRBJ2-7, with TRBD1 as a possible D gene (6 bases). The CDR3 sequence is 14 residues long. V shed 3 bases and J shed 2 bases, with 11 bases lying between them. The germline V gene encodes CDR1 SGHTA and CDR2 FQGNSA. The CDR3 protein is CASSFSPGAYEQYF. The CDR3 region has the DNA TGTGCCAGCAGCTTTTCCCCAGGGGCCTACGAGCAGTACTTC.